This TCR beta chain was profiled in a study of T cell responses to AZD1222 COVID-19 vaccine. Regarding this clone: Antigen specificity is unknown.

Study conclusions and caveats: Donors were largely white British and mainly female; clonal diversity was possibly underestimated. At baseline, just five to seven AZD1222 recipients tested seropositive.

Clones were read by immunoSEQ multiplex PCR, and TCRdb kept only the in-frame ones, dropping some. The sample has about 210,000 clones; less than 95% are singletons. Germline CDR1 reads PRHDT; CDR2 reads FYEKMQ (reference sequence). The CDR3 is 15 amino acids. V was pared by 5 bases and J by 5 bases, with 4 bases of the junction left unmatched. The chain uses TRBV13 and TRBJ2-2; the match to TRBD1 covers 11 bases. The sequencing here drew on peripheral blood, taken 28 days after the second dose of the MenACWY control vaccine. The sequence was collected from an adult who received the MenACWY meningococcal vaccine as a control. CDR3 loop: CASSPDRGRTGELFF. CDR3 DNA: TGTGCCAGCAGCCCGGACAGGGGGCGGACCGGGGAGCTGTTTTTT.